This T cell receptor (beta chain) was recorded in a study of blood T cell repertoires in COVID-19. This clone was seen just once. TCRdb's table, derived via immunoSEQ multiplex PCR, lists solely in-frame clones and lacks some. Among tens of thousands of clones listed, roughly 77% were seen once. Germline V lookup: CDR1 SNHLY, CDR2 FYNNEI. Deletions cut 6 bases from V and 8 bases from J, with 17 bases between. This CDR3 has 14 amino acids. The sequence was collected from a human donor in a cohort sampled during active COVID-19. The chain joins TRBV2 to TRBJ2-1; D is undetermined. The sequenced sample was peripheral blood. In nucleotides, the CDR3 is TGTGCCAGCAGCCGATCACTGGAGTGGGATGAGCAGTTCTTC. This sequence encodes CASSRSLEWDEQFF.